This T cell receptor (beta chain) originates from a study of radiotherapy plus CTLA-4 blockade in lung cancer (dated by TCRdb to 2016 to 2019). Background for the entire study: Objective responses occurred in 18% of enrolled patients, and over 30% achieved disease control. Overall study outcomes, separate from this receptor: Early dynamic changes in blood T cell clones, together with increased serum interferon-beta after radiation, were reported as the strongest predictors of response. After treatment with radiotherapy and ipilimumab, TCR clones that came from tumors expanded in the peripheral blood.

The CDR3 goes from the cysteine to the phenylalanine over 16 residues. The only DNA kept is the CDR3, 48 bases in frame from the first base. CDR1 is given as KGHSH and CDR2 as LQKENI, both from the germline V gene. V is cut by 3 bases and J by 2 bases, and the space between the germline ends is 13 bases. Library preparation employed the immunoSEQ multiplex PCR assay. TCRdb provides this immuneACCESS table in a form limited to in-frame rearrangements. Some clones are lacking; in checked studies, under half of them reflect an unresolved V gene, and why the rest are absent is not known. For this sample the table gives about 59,000 clones, of which 70% to 80% were detected only once. The ten biggest clones cover approximately 8.3% of the sample. On this clone: Its antigen specificity is not known. One base away there is no much larger clone; base qualities are not given.

The study tested focal radiation therapy combined with CTLA-4 blockade (ipilimumab) in patients with chemo-refractory metastatic non-small-cell lung cancer. The chain was built from TRBV18 and TRBJ2-2; TRBD1 could be the D gene, as 6 bases match. The starting material was peripheral blood, obtained from a patient treated with radiotherapy plus ipilimumab. The sequence was collected from a human donor with non-small cell lung cancer whose response to radiotherapy plus ipilimumab could not be evaluated. The DNA sequence is TGTGCCAGCTCACCGGACAGCCTCCTTAACACCGGGGAGCTGTTTTTT. Its product reads: CASSPDSLLNTGELFF. The full variable domain, with segments outside the CDR3 supplied by the reference TRBV18 and TRBJ2-2 proteins, appears as NAGVMQNPRHLVRRRGQEARLRCSPMKGHSHVYWYRQLPEEGLKFMVYLQKENIIDESGMPKERFSAEFPKEGPSILRIQQVVRGDSAAYFCASSPDSLLNTGELFFGEGSRLTVL.